A single sample gave rise to the 7 T cell receptor beta chains below, sequenced in a study of regulatory T cells in long-lasting Graves disease. Building the TCR beta libraries relied on iRepertoire HTBI primers, and CDR3 regions underwent Arm-PCR. TCRdb re-analysed the multiplex PCR reads in MiXCR, keeping a single row per CDR3 protein. In the table there are around 500,000 distinct CDR3 sequences, about 13% of which are singletons. As to time point: newly diagnosed GD, antithyroid drugs for less than 3 months. With RNA extracted from PBMCs as input, the TCR library was made. These data were also filed under a second study, of T cells in Graves' hyperthyroidism and ophthalmopathy.

The material was peripheral blood mononuclear cells (PBMCs), obtained at new diagnosis, from a patient treated with antithyroid drugs. These TCRs come from a man aged 30 to 45 with Graves disease.

The chain combines TRBV19 with TRBJ2-1, with D maybe TRBD1 (6 bases). This CDR3 comprises 13 residues. The V end was cut by 5 bases, the J end by 7 bases, with 12 bases between. Per germline, CDR1 LNHDA and CDR2 SQIVND (reference sequence). The CDR3 loop is CASSPRQDNEQFF. The CDR3 nucleotides are TGTGCCAGTAGTCCCCGACAGGATAATGAGCAGTTCTTC. The full variable domain, completed using reference TRBV19 and TRBJ2-1, is DGGITQSPKYLFRKEGQNVTLSCEQNLNHDAMYWYRQDPGQGLRLIYYSQIVNDFQKGDIAEGYSVSREKKESFPLTVTSAQKNPTAFYLCASSPRQDNEQFFGPGTRLTVL.

Ten or more counts support this clonotype. The chain links TRBV2 to TRBJ1-1; 12 nucleotides match TRBD1. This CDR3 region has 17 residues. Germline trimming cut 2 bases from V and 6 bases from J; bases unmatched to any gene: 10. Germline CDR1 is SNHLY and CDR2 is FYNNEI. The CDR3 here is CASSEIRDRGRGAEAFF. The DNA of the CDR3 is TGTGCCAGCAGTGAAATCCGGGACAGGGGGCGGGGTGCTGAAGCTTTCTTT.

This clonotype was counted at least ten times. The rearrangement joins TRBV19 to TRBJ1-1, with a possible D match to TRBD1 (6 bases). CDR3 size: 14 residues. Per germline, CDR1 LNHDA and CDR2 SQIVND (reference sequence). With 7 bases removed from V and 0 bases from J, the gap between germline ends came to 12 bases. CDR3 amino acids: CASTRTDLNTEAFF. As DNA, the CDR3 is TGTGCCAGTACCCGGACAGACTTGAACACTGAAGCTTTCTTT.

As regards this clonotype: The likely explanation is a read error, given a far larger clone one base away. V usage is TRBV7-6 and J usage is TRBJ2-7, with 8 positions matching TRBD2. This CDR3 comprises 13 residues. J gave up 7 bases and V 3 bases, and 5 bases lay outside the gene matches. Germline V gives CDR1 SGHVS, CDR2 FNYEAQ. The CDR3 DNA reads TGTGCCAGCAGCTTTAGCGGGAACAATGAGCAGTACTTC. It translates to CASSFSGNNEQYF.

A remark on this clonotype: A clone one base away is much larger, so this may be a read error. The chain carries TRBV7-9 and TRBJ1-2; no reliable D call. The V gene's germline CDR1 is SEHNR and CDR2 FQNEAQ (reference sequence). This CDR3 is 12 amino acids long. V lost 5 bases to trimming and J lost 4 bases, with 8 bases between them. CDR3 protein: CASSADVYGYTF. As DNA, the CDR3 is TGTGCCAGCAGCGCGGACGTCTATGGCTACACCTTC.

This clonotype was seen only a few times. The chain has TRBV5-1 and TRBJ1-2; D perhaps matches TRBD1 (6 bases). Trimming removed 3 bases at V and 7 bases at J, with 16 bases between. This CDR3 comprises 14 residues. The germline gives CDR1 SGHRS, CDR2 YFSETQ. The CDR3 spells CASSWGTSGGGYTF. In nucleotides, the CDR3 is TGCGCCAGCAGCTGGGGGACAAGCGGGGGTGGCTACACCTTC.

This clonotype was counted only a few times. V gene TRBV5-4 combines with J gene TRBJ1-1; the D gene is possibly TRBD1 (5 bases). CDR1 is SGHNT and CDR2 is YYREEE in the germline V gene (reference sequence). The germline V and J ends were trimmed by 5 bases and 5 bases, with 13 bases remaining between them. The CDR3 totals 13 residues. CDR3 sequence: CASSPRRGTEAFF. The CDR3 DNA reads as TGTGCCAGCAGTCCTAGGCGGGGGACTGAAGCTTTCTTT.